This T cell receptor (beta chain) stems from a study of cytomegalovirus exposure and HLA in healthy donors (dated by TCRdb to about 2017). Background for the entire study: In an earlier analysis of approximately 500 of the donors, less than 350 Gb of sequence data and 120 million or so unique TCR beta sequences from 150 million to 200 million T cells were reported. All discovery cohort repertoires had been generated on a single sequencing platform. The aim of the study was to test whether cataloging public T cell receptors could identify signatures of past pathogen exposure. In a later genetic analysis, genome-wide SNP genotypes for about 65% of the roughly 670 donors were used, and that subset was treated as a discovery cohort. The number of donors typed differed by locus, with 629-630 for A, B, C, DRB1 and DQB1, more than 500 for DQA1, 600 to 610 for DPA1, and some 470 for DPB1. Using immunosequencing, the study profiled T cell repertoires from roughly 650 subjects and related those repertoires to cytomegalovirus serostatus. A separate validation cohort of about 110 different subjects was used in addition to the approximately 700-subject first cohort. On average, 235,054 unique TCR beta nucleotide sequences were sequenced per donor among some 420 genotyped donors of the cohort, with roughly 20% of those sequences being non-productive. The later analysis used no new phenotypic data to find candidate immune exposures, relying instead on TCR beta sequences and their occurrence across donors. HLA typing included class I and class II loci at four-digit resolution. To study patterns of TCR occurrence, a later analysis re-analyzed previously published TCR beta repertoires from 600 to 750 donors and added high-resolution HLA genotyping. High-throughput TCR immunosequencing, statistical association of individual TCRs with disease status, and machine learning were combined to predict cytomegalovirus infection status. About 5 DR-DQ haplotypes were handled as single units for association and clustering, since linkage in the cohort was strong. Roughly 300 gigabases of sequencing data and 70 million to 100 million unique TCR sequences were included in an early release covering several hundred HLA-typed donors. An earlier analysis of about 620 of the donors applied high-throughput TCR beta sequencing to assess whether each TCR beta V gene segment acted as functional or pseudogenic. The genetic ancestry cluster associated with self-reported Caucasian donors included 65% to 90% of the 398 genotyped donors. Donor age, sex, ethnicity and CMV serostatus were compiled together with the repertoire data.

The study at large found these results: In a later analysis, several top co-occurrence clusters were reported to appear linked to parvovirus B19, influenza, CMV and Epstein-Barr virus. Roughly uniform sequencing depth across donors was assumed in presence/absence analyses, although this assumption may not hold. According to a later analysis, most CMV-associated TCR beta chains appeared to be HLA-restricted, and the HLA associations seemed to be driven largely by CMV exposure. This cohort had only TCR beta chains sequenced, and the lack of alpha or paired-chain data limited which features could be detected. In a later genetic analysis, fewer N-insertions in productive TCRs were reported among donors in an Asian-associated ancestry cluster than the roughly 640-donor mean. An earlier analysis of 450 to 750 of the donors showed that most TCR beta V segments appeared in productive rearrangements either about 87% or about 30% of the time, which broadly matched IMGT annotations. Across donors, most TCR sequences were observed very rarely, whereas some public TCRs were present in many individuals. Because HLA typing was unavailable for some donors at each locus, only the typed subset was used in association tests. The classifier was reported to diagnose cytomegalovirus status with high specificity and sensitivity in both the original and validation cohorts. The study gave a list of 150 to 200 TCR beta chains associated with cytomegalovirus. In a later analysis, some 17,000 TCR beta sequences were associated with specific HLA alleles at a false discovery rate of 0.05. The earlier analysis of a few hundred of the donors excluded roughly 16 rarely observed V segments, including chromosome 9 orphons, because counts were too low. In a later analysis, HLA-associated TCR beta chains showed more clonal expansion and lower generation probabilities than non-associated chains that were equally common. A cluster of highly shared sequence variants was judged likely to represent a technical artifact of the sequencing pipeline. CMV serostatus was the only immune exposure information available for the cohort. Strong co-occurrence of HLA alleles, especially DR and DQ, made assigning TCR associations to individual alleles difficult. According to a later analysis, TCR association rates differed among HLA loci, with DRB1 alleles showing the most associated TCRs and HLA-C alleles showing the fewest. A further reported finding was that TCR beta sequences accurately predicted the HLA-A and HLA-B alleles for most subjects in the first cohort. According to the authors, the approach could potentially be generalized to other disease states and immunological phenotypes. Correlated functional status among segregating V segments might reflect linkage disequilibrium, but an unknown experimental factor could not be ruled out. The 87-base-pair reads could not distinguish some IMGT-functional V segments, including TRBV6-2 and TRBV6-3, so those segments were excluded. In vitro tests confirmed that a few of the cytomegalovirus-associated TCR beta chains recognize cytomegalovirus antigens. V-gene and J-gene trimming of TCR beta chains was associated with a missense DCLRE1C variant in a later genetic analysis, and the association was replicated in an independent cohort.

Trimming at the junction amounts to 0 bases on V and 1 base on J, and the germline ends lie 8 bases apart. Looking up the germline V gene (reference sequence) yields CDR1 SGHNT and CDR2 YYREEE. The CDR3 runs 15 residues from the cysteine to the phenylalanine. CDR3 DNA is the only sequence kept; it has 45 bases, read in frame from the first base. The method was the immunoSEQ multiplex PCR assay. For the multiplex PCR, a mixture combining 60 forward primers for TCR Vbeta segments and 13 reverse primers for TCR Jbeta segments was used. The CDR3 region of rearranged TCR beta genes was amplified from genomic DNA by a multiplex PCR assay. Amplified TCR beta libraries were sequenced as 87-base-pair reads on the Illumina HiSeq System. The authors' pipeline ran thus. In a later analysis, tens of millions of unique TCR beta chains were counted across the approximately 670 repertoires, and roughly 10 million of these chains were shared by at least two donors. A nearest-neighbor algorithm error-corrected the raw reads and collapsed the reads into unique sequences, merging closely related sequences to remove PCR and sequencing errors. Alignment of CDR3 sequences to IMGT reference sequences was used to assign V, D and J gene segments. For a sequence to be retained, a match of at least six nucleotides was required to both a V gene segment and a J gene segment. Rearrangements were called productive when the CDR3 lacked stop codons and stayed in frame with V and J; all others were non-productive. CDR3 was defined by IMGT convention, running from the second conserved V-encoded cysteine to the conserved J-encoded phenylalanine. The earlier analysis of some 580 of the donors excluded any sequence lacking an unambiguous match to a single V gene segment. An earlier analysis of roughly 590 of the donors called V segments functional above 56.7% productive rearrangements and segregating when the between-donor standard deviation exceeded 5%. A statistical classification framework was built for diagnosing cytomegalovirus status from the catalog of TCR beta chain sequences. A later analysis assigned V and J genes by comparing TCR nucleotide sequences with IMGT/GENE-DB human TR gene sequences. The TCRdist pipeline was used in a later analysis to assign CDR3 sequences and most-parsimonious VDJ recombination scenarios. In a later analysis, each TCR beta chain was defined by its CDR3 amino acid sequence together with its V-gene family, and reads lacking a unique V-gene family were excluded. A later analysis removed 500 to 650 highly shared, low-generation-probability nucleotide sequences to deal with suspected cross-contamination and a sequencing artifact. A later analysis calculated a clonal expansion index for each public chain from normalized within-repertoire ranks of inferred template counts. A later analysis computed generation probabilities with a VDJ recombination model fitted to out-of-frame rearrangements, and checked the results against IGoR. Hypergeometric tests were used in a later analysis to score TCR-TCR, TCR-HLA and TCR-CMV co-occurrence, with a repertoire-size bias correction applied to the TCR pairs. A later analysis estimated false discovery rates by permuting HLA or CMV assignments 20 times. A later analysis grouped co-occurring TCRs with DBSCAN, adding TCRdist sequence similarity when clustering within HLA-allele-positive subsets. For co-occurrence clustering, repertoires with fewer than 30,000 or more than 120,000 public chains were excluded, along with 5 or 6 repertoires with anomalous nucleotide sharing. Held by TCRdb, this immuneACCESS table contains in-frame sequences only and omits some clones. Under half of the omission traces to an unresolved V gene where checked; the cause of the rest is unknown. The V and J calls and the clone size are those of that table, but D and trimming were determined from the DNA. This sample comprises 45,000 to 65,000 clones, around 82% of them detected only once. Under 3.5% of the sample belongs to the ten largest clones.

The cohort consisted of 650 to 700 healthy bone marrow donors. All cohort members were sampled while nominally healthy, although unrecorded immune exposures were likely present. The donor tested CMV seronegative, placing the donor among the 350 to 400 seronegative members of the cohort. A peripheral blood sample was collected from each donor, and TCR beta sequencing was performed on peripheral blood mononuclear cells. The Qiagen DNeasy Blood Extraction Kit was used to extract genomic DNA from the blood cell samples. Comments on this clone: Its antigen remains undetermined. No base qualities exist here, and no much larger clone lies one base off it.

The sequenced sample was PBMCs. This clonotype was obtained from a woman aged 18-30 years in good health and CMV-seronegative. Here the chain combines TRBV5-4 and TRBJ2-1; tentative D gene TRBD1, with 5 bases matching. At the DNA level, the sequence is TGTGCCAGCAGCTTGGACAGGAATTCCTACAATGAGCAGTTCTTC. It is translated as CASSLDRNSYNEQFF.